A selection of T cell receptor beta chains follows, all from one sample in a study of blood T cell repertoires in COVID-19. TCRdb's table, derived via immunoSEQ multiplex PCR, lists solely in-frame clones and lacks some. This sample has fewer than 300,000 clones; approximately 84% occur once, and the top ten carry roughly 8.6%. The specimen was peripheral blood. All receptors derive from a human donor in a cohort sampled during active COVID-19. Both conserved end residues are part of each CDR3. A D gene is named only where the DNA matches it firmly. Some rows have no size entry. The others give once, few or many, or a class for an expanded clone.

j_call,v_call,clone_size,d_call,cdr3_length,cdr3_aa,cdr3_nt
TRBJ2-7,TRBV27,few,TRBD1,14,CASSLDRLLYEQYF,TGTGCCAGCAGCCTGGACAGGCTCCTCTACGAGCAGTACTTC
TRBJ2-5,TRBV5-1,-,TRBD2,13,CASRTSGMETQYF,TGCGCCAGCAGGACTAGCGGGATGGAGACCCAGTACTTC
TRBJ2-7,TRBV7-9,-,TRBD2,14,CASSLGAGGNEQYF,TGTGCCAGCAGCTTAGGAGCGGGAGGGAACGAGCAGTACTTC
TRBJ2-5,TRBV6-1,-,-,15,CASSEAIRGGETQYF,TGTGCCAGCAGTGAAGCGATAAGGGGTGGAGAGACCCAGTACTTC
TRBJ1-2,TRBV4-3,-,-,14,CASSQESGAYGYTF,TGCGCCAGCAGCCAAGAATCAGGGGCCTATGGCTACACCTTC
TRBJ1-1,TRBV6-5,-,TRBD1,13,CASRPTGVTEAFF,TGTGCCAGCAGACCGACAGGGGTAACTGAAGCTTTCTTT
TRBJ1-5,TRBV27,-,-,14,CASMPAPFNQPQHF,TGTGCCAGCATGCCCGCGCCGTTCAATCAGCCCCAGCATTTT
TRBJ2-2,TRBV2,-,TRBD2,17,CASSEVMAGGNTGELFF,TGTGCCAGCAGTGAAGTGATGGCGGGGGGGAACACCGGGGAGCTGTTTTTT
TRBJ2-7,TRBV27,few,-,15,CASSSELAPPYEQYF,TGTGCCAGCAGTTCCGAGCTAGCCCCGCCATACGAGCAGTACTTC
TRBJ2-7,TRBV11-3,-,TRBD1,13,CASSTRTGYEQYF,TGTGCCAGCAGCACGCGGACAGGCTACGAGCAGTACTTC
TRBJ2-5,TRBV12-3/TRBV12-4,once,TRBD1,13,CASSWDRKETQYF,TGTGCCAGCAGTTGGGACAGAAAAGAGACCCAGTACTTC
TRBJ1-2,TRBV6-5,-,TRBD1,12,CAEGTGGLGYTF,TGTGCCGAAGGGACAGGGGGCCTTGGCTACACCTTC
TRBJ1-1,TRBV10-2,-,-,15,CASSESNGLNTEAFF,TGCGCCAGCAGTGAGTCGAATGGGCTGAACACTGAAGCTTTCTTT
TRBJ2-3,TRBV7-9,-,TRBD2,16,CASSPRGTSATDTQYF,TGTGCCAGCAGCCCTCGAGGGACTAGCGCCACAGATACGCAGTATTTT
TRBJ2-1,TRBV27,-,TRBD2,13,CASAGRDSNEQFF,TGTGCCAGCGCAGGGAGGGACTCGAATGAGCAGTTCTTC
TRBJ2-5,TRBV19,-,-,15,CASRRDSLAQETQYF,TGTGCCAGTCGTAGGGACTCCTTGGCTCAAGAGACCCAGTACTTC
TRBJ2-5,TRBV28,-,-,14,CASSSFLGGETQYF,TGTGCCAGCAGTAGCTTCCTTGGCGGAGAGACCCAGTACTTC
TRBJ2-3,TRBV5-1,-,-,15,CASSLRGTKLDTQYF,TGCGCCAGCAGCTTGCGGGGAACAAAATTAGATACGCAGTATTTT
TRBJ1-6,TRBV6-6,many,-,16,CASSSLSGASNSPLHF,TGTGCCAGCAGTTCCCTTTCAGGGGCTAGTAATTCACCCCTCCACTTT
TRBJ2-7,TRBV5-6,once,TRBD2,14,CASSPGGGGYEQYF,TGTGCCAGCAGCCCCGGGGGGGGAGGCTACGAGCAGTACTTC
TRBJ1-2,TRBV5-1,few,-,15,CASRTVPGSNYGYTF,TGCGCCAGTCGGACAGTCCCCGGGTCTAACTATGGCTACACCTTC
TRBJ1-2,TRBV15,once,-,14,CATRAPGRTYGYTF,TGTGCCACCAGGGCGCCGGGGAGGACCTATGGCTACACCTTC
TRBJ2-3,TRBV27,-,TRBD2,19,CASSFSTSGRASTTDTQYF,TGTGCCAGCAGTTTTTCTACTAGCGGGAGAGCCAGTACCACAGATACGCAGTATTTT
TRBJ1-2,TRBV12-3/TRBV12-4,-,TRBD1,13,CASSSLTGAGYTF,TGTGCCAGCAGTTCCCTGACAGGGGCGGGCTACACCTTC
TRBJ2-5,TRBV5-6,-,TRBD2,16,CASSSAGLAGGETQYF,TGTGCCAGCAGCTCCGCCGGACTAGCGGGAGGGGAGACCCAGTACTTC
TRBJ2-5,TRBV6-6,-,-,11,CASSTIGTQYF,TGTGCCAGCAGCACTATAGGGACCCAGTACTTC
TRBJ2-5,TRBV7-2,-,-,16,CASSLAAQGPGETQYF,TGTGCCAGCAGCTTAGCGGCCCAGGGCCCAGGCGAGACCCAGTACTTC
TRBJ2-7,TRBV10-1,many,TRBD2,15,CASSDFPSGTYEQYF,TGCGCCAGCAGTGATTTCCCTAGCGGGACCTACGAGCAGTACTTC
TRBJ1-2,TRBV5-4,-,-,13,CASSLAGRGIYTF,TGTGCCAGCAGTCTGGCCGGAAGGGGTATCTACACCTTC
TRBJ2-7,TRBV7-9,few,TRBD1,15,CASSLPRDSTYEQYF,TGTGCCAGCAGCTTACCCCGGGACAGTACCTACGAGCAGTACTTC
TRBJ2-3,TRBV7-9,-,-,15,CASSSILQRTDTQYF,TGTGCCAGCAGCTCCATCCTGCAGCGTACAGATACGCAGTATTTT
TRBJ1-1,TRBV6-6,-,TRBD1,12,CASSRQGAEAFF,TGTGCCAGCAGTCGCCAGGGGGCTGAAGCTTTCTTT
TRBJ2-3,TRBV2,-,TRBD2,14,CASSQRGITDTQYF,TGTGCCAGCAGCCAGCGGGGGATAACAGATACGCAGTATTTT
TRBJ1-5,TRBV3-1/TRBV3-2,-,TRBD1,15,CASSQSGTVNQPQHF,TGTGCCAGCAGCCAATCCGGGACAGTGAATCAGCCCCAGCATTTT
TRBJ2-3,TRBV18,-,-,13,CASSRQGTDTQYF,TGTGCCAGCTCAAGACAGGGCACAGATACGCAGTATTTT
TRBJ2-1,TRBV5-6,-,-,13,CASSLGQINEQFF,TGTGCCAGCAGCTTAGGACAGATAAATGAGCAGTTCTTC
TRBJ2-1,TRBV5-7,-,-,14,CASSLAGSYNEQFF,TGTGCCAGCAGCTTGGCAGGCTCCTACAATGAGCAGTTCTTC
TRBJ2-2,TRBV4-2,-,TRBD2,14,CASSPERESGELFF,TGTGCCAGCTCCCCGGAGCGGGAGTCCGGGGAGCTGTTTTTT
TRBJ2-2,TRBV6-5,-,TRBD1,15,CAMAGTGGDSGELFF,TGTGCCATGGCAGGGACAGGGGGAGATTCCGGGGAGCTGTTTTTT
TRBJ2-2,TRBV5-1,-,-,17,CASSLAIGGLNTGELFF,TGCGCCAGCAGCTTGGCCATCGGGGGATTGAATACCGGGGAGCTGTTTTTT
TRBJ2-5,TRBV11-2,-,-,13,CASSLASPETQYF,TGTGCCAGCAGCTTAGCTTCCCCAGAGACCCAGTACTTC
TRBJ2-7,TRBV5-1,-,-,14,CASSLVRGPYEQYF,TGCGCCAGCAGCTTGGTGCGGGGACCCTACGAGCAGTACTTC
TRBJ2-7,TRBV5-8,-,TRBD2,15,CASSWRTSVSYEQYF,TGTGCCAGCAGCTGGAGGACTAGCGTCTCCTACGAGCAGTACTTC
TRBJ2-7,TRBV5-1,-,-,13,CASSTSGLYEQYF,TGCGCCAGCAGCACTTCTGGACTCTACGAGCAGTACTTC
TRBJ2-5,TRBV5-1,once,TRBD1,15,CASTQGQGIRETQYF,TGCGCCAGCACTCAAGGACAGGGGATAAGAGAGACCCAGTACTTC
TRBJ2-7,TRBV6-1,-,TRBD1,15,CASSETGTGVYEQYF,TGTGCCAGCAGTGAGACCGGGACAGGGGTCTACGAGCAGTACTTC
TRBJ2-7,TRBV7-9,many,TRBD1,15,CASTGGWDRTYEQYF,TGTGCCAGCACCGGTGGGTGGGACAGAACCTACGAGCAGTACTTC
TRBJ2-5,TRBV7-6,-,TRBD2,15,CASSLLAGARETQYF,TGTGCCAGCAGCTTACTAGCGGGGGCGAGGGAGACCCAGTACTTC
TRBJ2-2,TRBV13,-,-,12,CASTRGTGELFF,TGTGCCAGCACTAGGGGCACCGGGGAGCTGTTTTTT
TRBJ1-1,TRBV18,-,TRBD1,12,CASSYDRVEAFF,TGTGCCAGCTCATATGACAGGGTTGAAGCTTTCTTT
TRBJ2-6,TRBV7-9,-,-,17,CASSSYPTPPGANVLTF,TGTGCCAGCAGCTCTTACCCTACCCCTCCTGGGGCCAACGTCCTGACTTTC
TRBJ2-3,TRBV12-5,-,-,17,CASGVGTQSTSTDTQYF,TGTGCTAGTGGTGTCGGGACACAATCTACTAGCACAGATACGCAGTATTTT
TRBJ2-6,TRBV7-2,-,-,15,CASSSGGSGANVLTF,TGTGCCAGCAGCTCCGGCGGCTCTGGGGCCAACGTCCTGACTTTC